The 7 T cell receptor beta chains listed next were all sequenced from one sample in a study of blood T cell repertoires in COVID-19. Profiled with immunoSEQ multiplex PCR; TCRdb holds only in-frame clones, not every one. The table records hundreds of thousands of clones, 86% of them present only once. The specimen sequenced was PBMCs or T cells enriched from blood (not recorded which). The receptor source for this set is a man aged 40-55 years who had recovered from COVID-19.

The V gene is TRBV18, the J gene TRBJ2-5; 9 positions agree with TRBD2. With V trimmed by 1 base and J by 1 base, 4 bases remained unmatched. Per the germline V gene, CDR1 is KGHSH and CDR2 is LQKENI. The CDR3 has 16 residues. This CDR3 is CASSPLAGVFQETQYF. The CDR3 bases are TGTGCCAGCTCACCACTAGCGGGGGTATTCCAAGAGACCCAGTACTTC.

This clone was seen just once. This rearrangement joins TRBV3-1 (or the pseudogene TRBV3-2) to TRBJ2-7, with a weak D call TRBD2 (6 bases). CDR3 length: 15 amino acids. V was clipped by 1 base and J by 1 base, with 11 bases between them. CDR1 is LGHDT, CDR2 YNNKEL, per germline (reference sequence). This CDR3 is CASSQVGLPSYEQYF. The CDR3 coding sequence is TGTGCCAGCAGCCAAGTTGGACTACCGTCCTACGAGCAGTACTTC.

This clone was observed a handful of times. V and J are TRBV27 and TRBJ1-1, with 9 bases matching TRBD1. The CDR3 extends over 14 amino acids. Germline V gene lookup returns CDR1 MNHEY and CDR2 SMNVEV (reference sequence). The V gene end was trimmed by 5 bases and the J gene end by 5 bases; junction bases not matched to a gene: 6. CDR3 sequence: CASSPRDRETEAFF. In DNA form, the CDR3 reads TGTGCCAGCAGTCCCCGGGACAGGGAGACTGAAGCTTTCTTT.

The rearrangement links TRBV9 to TRBJ2-1, with 11 bases matching TRBD2. V shed 4 bases, J shed 2 bases, and the junction held 2 bases outside the gene matches. The CDR3 loop spans 15 amino acids. Germline CDR1 SGDLS, CDR2 YYNGEE. The CDR3 here is CASSRTSGPYNEQFF. The DNA for the CDR3 is TGTGCCAGCAGCCGGACTAGCGGGCCCTACAATGAGCAGTTCTTC.

The chain links TRBV6-5 to TRBJ2-2, with TRBD2 matching 9 bases. CDR3 size: 14 residues. V lost 9 bases and J lost 7; bases outside the gene matches: 9. CDR1 and CDR2 from the germline V gene are MNHEY and SVGAGI. CDR3 region: CASFAAGGHGELFF. CDR3 coding DNA: TGTGCCAGTTTTGCGGCGGGGGGGCACGGGGAGCTGTTTTTT.

This rearrangement joins TRBV4-2 to TRBJ2-7; TRBD2 matches 7 bases. This CDR3 has 15 residues. Germline assignment: CDR1 LGHNA and CDR2 YNFKEQ. The V and J ends lost 2 bases and 4 bases, in that order; junction bases with no gene match: 8. CDR3 in amino acids: CASSQRWEGLYEQYF. The CDR3 coding sequence is TGTGCCAGCAGCCAACGGTGGGAGGGCCTGTACGAGCAGTACTTC.

This clone showed up just a few times. This sequence joins TRBV7-8 and TRBJ1-5; no clear D. Looked up from germline, CDR1 is SGHVS and CDR2 is FQNEAQ. The CDR3 runs to 14 residues. Trimming took off 0 bases at V and 6 bases at J, with 9 bases between the two ends. CDR3 in DNA: TGTGCCAGCAGCTTAGCGGGAGGCGGTCAGCCCCAGCATTTT. Protein: CASSLAGGGQPQHF.